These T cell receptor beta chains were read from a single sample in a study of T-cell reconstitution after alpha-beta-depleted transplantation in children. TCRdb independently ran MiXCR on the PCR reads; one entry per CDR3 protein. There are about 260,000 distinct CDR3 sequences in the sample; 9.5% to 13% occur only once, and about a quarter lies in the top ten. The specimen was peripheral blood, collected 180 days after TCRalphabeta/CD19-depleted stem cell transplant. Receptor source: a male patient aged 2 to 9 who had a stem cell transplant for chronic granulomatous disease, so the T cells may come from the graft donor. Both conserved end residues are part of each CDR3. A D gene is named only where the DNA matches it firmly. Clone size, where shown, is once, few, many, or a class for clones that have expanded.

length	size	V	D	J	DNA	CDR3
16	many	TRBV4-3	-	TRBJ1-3	TGCGCCAGCAGCCAAGATGGGCGGTCCTCTGGAAACACCATATATTTT	CASSQDGRSSGNTIYF
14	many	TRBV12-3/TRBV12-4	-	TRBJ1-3	TGTGCCAGCATACGTCTGGACTCTGGAAACACCATATATTTT	CASIRLDSGNTIYF
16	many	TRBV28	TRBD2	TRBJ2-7	TGTGCCAGCAGTCCTCGAGCGGGAGTAATATCCTACGAGCAGTACTTC	CASSPRAGVISYEQYF
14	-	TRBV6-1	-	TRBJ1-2	TGTGCCAGCAGTGGTGCGGCCGGGGGCTATGGCTACACCTTC	CASSGAAGGYGYTF
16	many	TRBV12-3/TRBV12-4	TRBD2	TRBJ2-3	TGTGCCAGCAGTCCGGAAGCGGGGGGGCAGGCAGATACGCAGTATTTT	CASSPEAGGQADTQYF
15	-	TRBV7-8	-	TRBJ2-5	TGTGCCAGCAGCTTATTTGACAGGAACCAAGAGACCCAGTACTTC	CASSLFDRNQETQYF
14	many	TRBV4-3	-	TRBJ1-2	TGCGCCAGCAGCCAAGCGGGACGTCCCTATGGCTACACCTTC	CASSQAGRPYGYTF
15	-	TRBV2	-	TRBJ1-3	TGTGCCAGCAGAGGTACAGACTACTCTGGAAACACCATATATTTT	CASRGTDYSGNTIYF
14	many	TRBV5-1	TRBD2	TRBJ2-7	TGCGCCAGCAGCTTGACTAGCGGGAACTACGAGCAGTACTTC	CASSLTSGNYEQYF
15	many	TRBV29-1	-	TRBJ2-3	TGCAGCGTTGAAACGAGGGGGACTAGCACAGATACGCAGTATTTT	CSVETRGTSTDTQYF
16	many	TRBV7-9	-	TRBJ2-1	TGTGCCAGCAGCTTATGGACTGCGCCATCTTACAATGAGCAGTTCTTC	CASSLWTAPSYNEQFF
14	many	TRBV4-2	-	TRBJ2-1	TGTGCCAGCAGCCAAGTGGACGGAGACAATGAGCAGTTCTTC	CASSQVDGDNEQFF
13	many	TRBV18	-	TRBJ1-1	TGTGCCAGCTCACCACTTTTGAACACTGAAGCTTTCTTT	CASSPLLNTEAFF
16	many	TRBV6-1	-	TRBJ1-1	TGTGCCAGCAGTGAAGCCCTCTTTTTTGGGGGCACTGAAGCTTTCTTT	CASSEALFFGGTEAFF
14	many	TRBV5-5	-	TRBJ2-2	TGTGCCAGCAGCTTGGGCCAGTTCACCGGGGAGCTGTTTTTT	CASSLGQFTGELFF
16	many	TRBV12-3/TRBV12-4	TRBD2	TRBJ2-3	TGTGCCAGCAGTTTGGGGCGGGGGAGCGTCGCAGATACGCAGTATTTT	CASSLGRGSVADTQYF
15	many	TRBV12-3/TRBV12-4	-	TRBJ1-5	TGTGCCAGCAGTTTAAGGCAAAATAGCAATCAGCCCCAGCATTTT	CASSLRQNSNQPQHF
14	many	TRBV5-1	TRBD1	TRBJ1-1	TGCGCCAGCAGCTTAAACAGGGGGAACACTGAAGCTTTCTTT	CASSLNRGNTEAFF
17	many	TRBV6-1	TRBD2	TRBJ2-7	TGTGCCAGCAGTGAAATGGGTGGGAGGGAATGGTCCTACGAGCAGTACTTC	CASSEMGGREWSYEQYF
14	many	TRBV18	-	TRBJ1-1	TGTGCCAGCTCACCACCGGGGGGGGTCACTGAAGCTTTCTTT	CASSPPGGVTEAFF
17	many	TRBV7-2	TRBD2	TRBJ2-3	TGTGCCAGCAGCTTAGCCACTCCGGGACTAGTGGGAGATACGCAGTATTTT	CASSLATPGLVGDTQYF
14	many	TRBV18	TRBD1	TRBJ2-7	TGTGCCAGCTCCAAGGACAGGAAGGGGGACGAGCAGTACTTC	CASSKDRKGDEQYF
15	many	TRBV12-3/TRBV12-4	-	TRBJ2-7	TGTGCCAGCAGCCTCCGGGAACCCCCACACTACGAGCAGTACTTC	CASSLREPPHYEQYF
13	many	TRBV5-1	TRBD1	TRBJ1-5	TGCGCCAGCCGACGGGACAGGGGAAAGCCCCAGCATTTT	CASRRDRGKPQHF
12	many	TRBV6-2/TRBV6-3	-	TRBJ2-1	TGTGCCCCGTTTGGTGCTAGGAATGAGCAGTTCTTC	CAPFGARNEQFF
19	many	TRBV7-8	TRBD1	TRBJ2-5	TGTGCCAGCAGCTTACGGCGTTTCCGGGACAGGAGGGAACAAGAGACCCAGTACTTC	CASSLRRFRDRREQETQYF
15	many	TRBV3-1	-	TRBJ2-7	TGTGCCAGCAGCCAACGAGTAGGGGGATCCTACGAGCAGTACTTC	CASSQRVGGSYEQYF
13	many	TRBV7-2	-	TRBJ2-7	TGTGCCAGCAGCTTAGATAGGTCCTACGAGCAGTACTTC	CASSLDRSYEQYF
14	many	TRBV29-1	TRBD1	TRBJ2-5	TGCAGCGTTGAAGATCCAGGGGGACCTGAGACCCAGTACTTC	CSVEDPGGPETQYF
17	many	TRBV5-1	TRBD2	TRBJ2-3	TGCGCCAGCAGCTTGGATGAGCCTAGCGGGGGCCCAGATACGCAGTATTTT	CASSLDEPSGGPDTQYF
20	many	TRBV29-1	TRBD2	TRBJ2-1	TGCAGCGTCGGACGCAGACTAGCGGGAGGGCCGGGAAGCTCCTACAATGAGCAGTTCTTC	CSVGRRLAGGPGSSYNEQFF
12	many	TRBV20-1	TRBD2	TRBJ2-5	TGCAGTGCTGAAGGACTAGCCCGTCTTCCGTACTTC	CSAEGLARLPYF
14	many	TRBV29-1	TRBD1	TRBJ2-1	TGCAGCGTCATTGGGACAGGGGGCTACAATGAGCAGTTCTTC	CSVIGTGGYNEQFF
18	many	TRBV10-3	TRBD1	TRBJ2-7	TGTGCCATCAGTGAGTCGATTTTGGGACAGCCTTTCCCCTACGAGCAGTACTTC	CAISESILGQPFPYEQYF
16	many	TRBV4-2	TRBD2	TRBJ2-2	TGTGCCAGCAGCCAAGGGACTAGCGGGCTCACCGGGGAGCTGTTTTTT	CASSQGTSGLTGELFF
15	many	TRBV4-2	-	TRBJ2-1	TGTGCCAGCAGCCAAGAGCTAAGCTCCTACAATGAGCAGTTCTTC	CASSQELSSYNEQFF
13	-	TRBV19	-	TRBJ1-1	TGTGCCACCACGGAGGAGATGAACACTGAAGCTTTCTTT	CATTEEMNTEAFF
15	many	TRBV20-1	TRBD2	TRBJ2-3	TGCAGTGCTAGAGGTAGCGGGAGGGGGGCAGATACGCAGTATTTT	CSARGSGRGADTQYF
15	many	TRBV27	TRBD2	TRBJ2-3	TGTGCCAGCAGTTCCCTAGCGGACGGCACAGATACGCAGTATTTT	CASSSLADGTDTQYF
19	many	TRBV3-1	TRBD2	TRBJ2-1	TGTGCCAGCAGCCAAGATCCTAGCGGGAGGATTATAGGGGGCAATGAGCAGTTCTTC	CASSQDPSGRIIGGNEQFF
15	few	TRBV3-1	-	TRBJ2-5	TGTGCCAGCAGTCCCTCGTCAGGGTTCCAAGAGACCCAGTACTTC	CASSPSSGFQETQYF
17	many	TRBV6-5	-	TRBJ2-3	TGTGCCAGCAGTTACTCGGTCGGGGTTGATAGGACAGATACGCAGTATTTT	CASSYSVGVDRTDTQYF